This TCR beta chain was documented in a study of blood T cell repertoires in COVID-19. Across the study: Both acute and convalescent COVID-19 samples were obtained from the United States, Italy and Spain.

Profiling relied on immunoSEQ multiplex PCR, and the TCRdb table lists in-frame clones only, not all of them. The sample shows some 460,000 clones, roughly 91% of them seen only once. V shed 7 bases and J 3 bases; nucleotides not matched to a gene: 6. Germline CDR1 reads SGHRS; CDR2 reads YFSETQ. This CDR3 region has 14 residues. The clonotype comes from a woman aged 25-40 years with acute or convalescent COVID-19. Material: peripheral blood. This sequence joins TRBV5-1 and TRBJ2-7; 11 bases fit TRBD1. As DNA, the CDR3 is TGCGCCAGCGCCGCCGGGACAGGGGGCTACGAGCAGTACTTC. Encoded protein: CASAAGTGGYEQYF.